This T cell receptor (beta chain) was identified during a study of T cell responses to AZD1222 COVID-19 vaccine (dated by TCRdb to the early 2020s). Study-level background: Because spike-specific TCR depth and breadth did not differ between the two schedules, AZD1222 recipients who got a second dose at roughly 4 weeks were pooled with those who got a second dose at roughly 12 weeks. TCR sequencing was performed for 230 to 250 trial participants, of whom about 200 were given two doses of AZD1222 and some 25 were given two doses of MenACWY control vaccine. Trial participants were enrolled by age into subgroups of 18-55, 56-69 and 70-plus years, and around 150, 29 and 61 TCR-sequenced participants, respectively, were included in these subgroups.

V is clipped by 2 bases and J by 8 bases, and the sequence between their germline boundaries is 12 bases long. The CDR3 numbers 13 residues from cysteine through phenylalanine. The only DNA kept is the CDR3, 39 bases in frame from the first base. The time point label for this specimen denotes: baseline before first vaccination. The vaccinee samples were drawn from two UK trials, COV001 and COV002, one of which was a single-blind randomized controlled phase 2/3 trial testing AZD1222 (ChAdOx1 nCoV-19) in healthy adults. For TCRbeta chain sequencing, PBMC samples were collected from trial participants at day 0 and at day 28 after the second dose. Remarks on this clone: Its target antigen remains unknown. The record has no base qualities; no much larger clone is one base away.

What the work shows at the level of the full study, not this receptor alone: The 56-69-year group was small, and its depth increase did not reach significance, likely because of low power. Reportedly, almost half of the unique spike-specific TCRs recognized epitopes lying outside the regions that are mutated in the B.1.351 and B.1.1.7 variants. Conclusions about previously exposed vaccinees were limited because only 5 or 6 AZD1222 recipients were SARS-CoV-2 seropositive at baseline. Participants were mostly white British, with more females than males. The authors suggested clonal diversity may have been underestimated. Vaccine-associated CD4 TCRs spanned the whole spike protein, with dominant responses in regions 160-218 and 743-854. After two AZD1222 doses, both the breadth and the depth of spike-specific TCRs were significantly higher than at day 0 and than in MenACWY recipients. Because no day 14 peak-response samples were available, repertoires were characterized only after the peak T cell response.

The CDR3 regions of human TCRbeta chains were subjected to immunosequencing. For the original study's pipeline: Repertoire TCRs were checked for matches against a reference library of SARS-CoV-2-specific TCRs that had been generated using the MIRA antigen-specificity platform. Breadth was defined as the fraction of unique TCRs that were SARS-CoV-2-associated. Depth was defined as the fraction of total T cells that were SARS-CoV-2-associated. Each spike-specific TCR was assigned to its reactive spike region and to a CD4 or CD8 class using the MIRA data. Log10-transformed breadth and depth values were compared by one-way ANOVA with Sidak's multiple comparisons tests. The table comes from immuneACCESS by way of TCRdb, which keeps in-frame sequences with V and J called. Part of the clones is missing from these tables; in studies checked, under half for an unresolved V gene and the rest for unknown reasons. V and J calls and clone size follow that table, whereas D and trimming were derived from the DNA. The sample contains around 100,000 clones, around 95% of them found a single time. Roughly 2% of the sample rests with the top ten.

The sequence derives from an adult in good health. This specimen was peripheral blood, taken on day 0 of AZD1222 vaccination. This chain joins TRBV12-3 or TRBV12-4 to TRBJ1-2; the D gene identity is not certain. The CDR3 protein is CASSLRALGGYTF. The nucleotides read TGTGCCAGCAGTTTAAGGGCCCTCGGGGGCTACACCTTC.